These T cell receptor beta chains were read from a single sample in a study of shared clonotypes between healthy human individuals. Profiling relied on immunoSEQ multiplex PCR, and the TCRdb table lists in-frame clones only, not all of them. In the table there are 470,000 or so clones, over 75% of which are singletons. The source material was PBMCs. The receptors shown here come from a woman aged 40-49 years in good health. Some clones in this sample may be carry-over from other donors' samples. The CDR3 runs from the conserved cysteine through the conserved F or W. D genes are given only for firm matches. A row's size may be missing; if present it is once, few, many or a size class.

clone_size	d_call	v_call	j_call	cdr3_aa	cdr3_nt
-	-	TRBV7-9	TRBJ2-5	CASSFGNQETQYF	TGTGCCAGCAGCTTTGGCAACCAAGAGACCCAGTACTTC
-	-	TRBV5-1	TRBJ2-5	CASSLSVGNQETQYF	TGCGCCAGCAGCTTGTCTGTCGGCAACCAAGAGACCCAGTACTTC
-	-	TRBV25-1	TRBJ2-7	CASSDLTIGHKDEQYF	TGTGCCAGCAGTGACCTCACTATCGGCCATAAGGACGAGCAGTACTTC
few	TRBD1	TRBV15	TRBJ2-7	CATSREGQASYEQYF	TGTGCCACCAGCAGAGAAGGACAGGCGTCCTACGAGCAGTACTTC
-	-	TRBV7-9	TRBJ1-2	CASSFGTSNYGYTF	TGTGCCAGCAGCTTCGGGACTTCCAACTATGGCTACACCTTC
-	-	TRBV19	TRBJ1-1	CASSMTANTEAFF	TGTGCCAGTAGTATGACGGCGAACACTGAAGCTTTCTTT
-	-	TRBV4-2	TRBJ2-2	CASSQDGGGNTGELFF	TGTGCCAGCAGCCAAGATGGAGGAGGGAACACCGGGGAGCTGTTTTTT
-	TRBD1	TRBV29-1	TRBJ2-1	CSVPARGTGYNEQFF	TGCAGCGTTCCCGCCCGTGGGACAGGTTACAATGAGCAGTTCTTC
-	-	TRBV29-1	TRBJ1-1	CSVEDQQGTEAFF	TGCAGCGTTGAAGACCAGCAAGGCACTGAAGCTTTCTTT
-	-	TRBV7-3	TRBJ2-1	CASSLSLASYNEQFF	TGTGCCAGCAGCTTAAGTCTAGCGTCCTACAATGAGCAGTTCTTC
-	TRBD2	TRBV10-2	TRBJ2-7	CASSEVGDYNEQYF	TGCGCCAGCAGTGAAGTCGGGGACTACAACGAGCAGTACTTC
once	-	TRBV29-1	TRBJ2-3	CSVPLGGTLTDTQYF	TGCAGCGTTCCCCTTGGCGGGACGCTCACAGATACGCAGTATTTT
few	-	TRBV27	TRBJ2-7	CASSPRTDSYEQYF	TGTGCCAGCAGTCCAAGGACGGACTCCTACGAGCAGTACTTC
-	-	TRBV28	TRBJ1-1	CASSFFRQNTEAFF	TGTGCCAGCAGTTTTTTTCGCCAGAACACTGAAGCTTTCTTT
few	-	TRBV28	TRBJ2-5	CASSFRTGRETQYF	TGTGCCAGCAGTTTCCGGACTGGGCGGGAGACCCAGTACTTC
few	TRBD2	TRBV7-2	TRBJ2-5	CASSSQWTSGRGQYF	TGTGCCAGCAGCAGCCAGTGGACTAGCGGGAGAGGGCAGTACTTC
-	TRBD2	TRBV29-1	TRBJ2-2	CSVVPSGRVSTGELFF	TGCAGCGTTGTTCCTAGCGGGAGGGTCTCGACCGGGGAGCTGTTTTTT
-	-	TRBV4-1	TRBJ2-1	CASSRDERYNEQFF	TGCGCCAGCAGCCGAGATGAGCGGTACAATGAGCAGTTCTTC
-	-	TRBV5-1	TRBJ2-1	CASSLVSNDYNEQFF	TGCGCCAGCAGCTTGGTCAGTAATGACTACAATGAGCAGTTCTTC
-	-	TRBV4-1	TRBJ2-3	CASSQDSIFTQYF	TGCGCCAGCAGCCAAGACTCCATTTTTACGCAGTATTTT
-	-	TRBV5-1	TRBJ2-7	CASSLTTLAGEQYF	TGCGCCAGCAGCTTGACGACCCTGGCAGGGGAGCAGTACTTC
-	-	TRBV25-1	TRBJ2-7	CASSEGPVRGYEQYF	TGTGCCAGCAGTGAGGGGCCCGTGCGGGGATACGAGCAGTACTTC
-	-	TRBV10-3	TRBJ2-7	CAISPRGPLYF	TGTGCCATCAGTCCCAGGGGCCCCCTGTACTTC
-	TRBD1	TRBV13	TRBJ2-7	CASSPRDRGSYEQYF	TGTGCCAGCAGCCCCCGGGACAGGGGGTCCTACGAGCAGTACTTC
few	-	TRBV7-9	TRBJ2-1	CASSYRQSPNEQFF	TGTGCCAGCAGCTACCGACAGAGCCCCAATGAGCAGTTCTTC
-	TRBD2	TRBV11-3	TRBJ2-1	CASSLSGRDEQFF	TGTGCCAGCAGTCTTAGCGGGAGGGATGAGCAGTTCTTC
-	TRBD1	TRBV7-9	TRBJ1-3	CASSTDRGSGNTIYF	TGTGCCAGCAGCACCGACAGGGGCTCTGGAAACACCATATATTTT
few	-	TRBV5-1	TRBJ1-2	CASSFGLEGGGYTF	TGCGCCAGCAGCTTCGGGCTAGAAGGTGGTGGCTACACCTTC
few	-	TRBV7-8	TRBJ1-1	CASSSTRTALEAFF	TGTGCCAGCAGCTCTACCAGGACAGCACTTGAAGCTTTCTTT
-	-	TRBV18	TRBJ2-5	CASSPPGRKVQTQYF	TGTGCCAGCTCACCACCGGGTCGGAAGGTTCAGACCCAGTACTTC
many	-	TRBV6-6	TRBJ2-2	CATHRAEAGELFF	TGTGCCACCCACAGGGCGGAGGCCGGGGAGCTGTTTTTT
-	-	TRBV5-4	TRBJ2-7	CASSVKQGRFSEQYF	TGTGCCAGCAGCGTGAAACAGGGACGTTTTAGCGAGCAGTACTTC
many	-	TRBV2	TRBJ1-2	CASSVWERDYGYTF	TGTGCCAGCAGTGTATGGGAAAGGGACTATGGCTACACCTTC
-	TRBD1	TRBV7-9	TRBJ2-6	CASSQGTGFSGANVLTF	TGTGCCAGCAGCCAGGGGACAGGCTTCTCTGGGGCCAACGTCCTGACTTTC
-	-	TRBV7-9	TRBJ2-3	CASSSPGPTQYF	TGTGCCAGCAGTTCGCCGGGACCTACGCAGTATTTT
once	-	TRBV19	TRBJ1-4	CASEGGNEKLFF	TGTGCCAGTGAAGGGGGTAATGAAAAACTGTTTTTT
-	-	TRBV27	TRBJ2-7	CASSLARGSYEQYF	TGTGCCAGCAGTTTGGCCAGGGGTTCCTACGAGCAGTACTTC
few	-	TRBV6-5	TRBJ1-2	CASSYGANYGYTF	TGTGCCAGCAGTTACGGGGCTAACTATGGCTACACCTTC
-	TRBD1	TRBV5-1	TRBJ2-7	CASRSSQGAFEQYF	TGCGCCAGCAGATCGTCGCAGGGGGCGTTCGAGCAGTACTTC